This TCR beta chain derives from a study of blood T cell repertoires in COVID-19. On the study more broadly: The cDNA or gDNA used as material had been derived from T cells, B-cell-depleted T cells, or PBMCs.

V lost 4 bases, J lost 3 bases, and 7 bases lay in between. CDR1 and CDR2 (germline): SEHNR, FQNEAQ (reference sequence). The CDR3 has 13 amino acids. In the authors' methods: Estimated nucleated cell counts came from reference gene primer amplification. The assay was immunoSEQ multiplex PCR, and TCRdb's table has in-frame clones only and misses some. V, J and clone size are taken as reported in that table, and D and trimming were inferred from the DNA itself. The sample consists of 50,000 to 65,000 clones, 70% to 90% of them appearing once. The chain carries TRBV7-9 and TRBJ1-5; D is unclear. The sequence was obtained from a human donor in a cohort sampled during active COVID-19. The sequenced sample was peripheral blood. CDR3 coding DNA: TGTGCCAGCAGCTCCGGGTTCAATCAGCCCCAGCATTTT. The encoded protein is CASSSGFNQPQHF.